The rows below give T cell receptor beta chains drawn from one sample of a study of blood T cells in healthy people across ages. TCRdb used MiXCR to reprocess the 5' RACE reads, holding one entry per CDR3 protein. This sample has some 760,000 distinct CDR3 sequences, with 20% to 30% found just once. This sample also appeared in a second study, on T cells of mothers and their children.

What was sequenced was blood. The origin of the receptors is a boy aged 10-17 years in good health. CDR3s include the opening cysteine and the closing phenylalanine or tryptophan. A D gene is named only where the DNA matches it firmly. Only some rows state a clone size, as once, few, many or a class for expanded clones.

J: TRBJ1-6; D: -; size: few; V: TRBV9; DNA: TGTGCCAGCAGCGTAGGTGGTGGGAATTCACCCCTCCACTTT; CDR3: CASSVGGGNSPLHF
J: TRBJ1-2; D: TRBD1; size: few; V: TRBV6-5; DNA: TGTGCCAGCAGACGGGACAGGACAGCCTATGGCTACACCTTC; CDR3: CASRRDRTAYGYTF
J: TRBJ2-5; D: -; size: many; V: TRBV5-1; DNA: TGCGCCAGCAGCTTGAACCAAGAGACCCAGTACTTC; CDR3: CASSLNQETQYF
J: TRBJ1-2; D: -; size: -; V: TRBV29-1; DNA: TGCAGCGTTGCTGACGGTCAGAACTATGGCTACACCTTC; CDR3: CSVADGQNYGYTF
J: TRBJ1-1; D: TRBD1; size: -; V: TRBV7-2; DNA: TGTGCCAGCAACTTGGGGGACAGGGAAGCTTTCTTT; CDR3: CASNLGDREAFF
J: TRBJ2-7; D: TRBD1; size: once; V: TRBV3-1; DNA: TGTGCCAGCAGCCTGGATCTGGACAGGGGACCCTACGAGCAGTACTTC; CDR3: CASSLDLDRGPYEQYF
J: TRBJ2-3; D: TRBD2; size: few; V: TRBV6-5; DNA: TGTGCCAGCAGTCCCGGGAGGGCCGTCGATACGCAGTATTTT; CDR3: CASSPGRAVDTQYF
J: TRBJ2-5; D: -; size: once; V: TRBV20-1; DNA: TGCAGTACTAGAGAGGTGGGATCGGGGAAAGAGACCCAGTACTTC; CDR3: CSTREVGSGKETQYF
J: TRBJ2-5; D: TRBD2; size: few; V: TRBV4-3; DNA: TGCGCCAGCAGCCAAGATTTTCTAGCGGGGGAGACCCAGTACTTC; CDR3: CASSQDFLAGETQYF
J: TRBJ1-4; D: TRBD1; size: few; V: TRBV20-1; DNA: TGCAGTGCTACTTCCGGACAGGGGGCCGGTGCTAATGAAAAACTGTTTTTT; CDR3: CSATSGQGAGANEKLFF
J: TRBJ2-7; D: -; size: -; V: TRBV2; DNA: TGTGCCAGCAGTGAAGTAGGGCCCGAGCAGTACTTC; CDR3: CASSEVGPEQYF
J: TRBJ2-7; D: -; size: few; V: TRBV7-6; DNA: TGTGCCAGCAGCCGCCGGGACACCTCCTACGAGCAGTATTTC; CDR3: CASSRRDTSYEQYF
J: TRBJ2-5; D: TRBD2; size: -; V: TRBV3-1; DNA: TGTGCCAGCAGCCGCCTCCCGGCGGGGGAGCAGTACTTC; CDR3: CASSRLPAGEQYF
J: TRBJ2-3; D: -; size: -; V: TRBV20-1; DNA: TGCAGTGCAACTGGACCTGGGGATACGCAGTATTTT; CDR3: CSATGPGDTQYF
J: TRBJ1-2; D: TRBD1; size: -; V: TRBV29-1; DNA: TGCAGCGTTGAAGAGGCAGGGGGCTCTGGCTACACCTTC; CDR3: CSVEEAGGSGYTF
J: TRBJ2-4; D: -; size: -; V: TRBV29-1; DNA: TGCAGCGTTACGGACGGAGCCAAAAACATTCAGTACTTC; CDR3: CSVTDGAKNIQYF
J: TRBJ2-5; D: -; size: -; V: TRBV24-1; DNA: TGTGCCACCAGTGCCCGCAATGAGCAGTCCTTC; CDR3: CATSARNEQSF
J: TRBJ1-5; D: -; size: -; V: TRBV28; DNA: TGTGCCAGCAGTCGCATCCCGACTATTTGGCATCAGCCCCAGCATTTT; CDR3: CASSRIPTIWHQPQHF
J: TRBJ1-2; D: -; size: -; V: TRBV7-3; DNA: TGTGCCAGCAGCGGAAGCGTGTCCGTTGCAGATAACTATGGCTACACCTTC; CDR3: CASSGSVSVADNYGYTF
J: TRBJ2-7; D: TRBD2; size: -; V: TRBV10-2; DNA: TGCGCCAGCAGTGAGAGTGGACTAGCGGGAGTTATAATCGAGCAGTACTTC; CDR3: CASSESGLAGVIIEQYF
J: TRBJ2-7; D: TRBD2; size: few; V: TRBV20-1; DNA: TGCAGTGCCCTGGGACTAGGTTCTTACGAGCAGTACTTC; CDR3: CSALGLGSYEQYF
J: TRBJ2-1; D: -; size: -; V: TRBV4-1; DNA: TGCGCCAGCAGCCAAGATCGAAGGAGTGAGCAGTTCTTC; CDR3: CASSQDRRSEQFF
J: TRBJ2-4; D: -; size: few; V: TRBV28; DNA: TGTGCCAGCAGTCCTATCCGAGGGGGGGCTAAAAACATTCAGTACTTC; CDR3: CASSPIRGGAKNIQYF
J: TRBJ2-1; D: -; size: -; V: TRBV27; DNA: TGTGCCAGCAGTTTAAAAGCGGGCTACGATGAGCAGTTCTTC; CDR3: CASSLKAGYDEQFF
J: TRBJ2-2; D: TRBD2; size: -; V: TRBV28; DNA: TGTGCCAGCAGTTCTTTAACTTTAGCGGGAGGGGACACCGGGGAGCTGTTTTTT; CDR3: CASSSLTLAGGDTGELFF
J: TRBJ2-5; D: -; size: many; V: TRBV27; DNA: TGTGCCAGCAGTTCCCCACAAGAGACCCAGTACTTC; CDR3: CASSSPQETQYF
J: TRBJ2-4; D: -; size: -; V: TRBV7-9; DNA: TGTGCCAGCAGCCAGGACGGTCGAGCCAAAAACATTCAGTACTTC; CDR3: CASSQDGRAKNIQYF
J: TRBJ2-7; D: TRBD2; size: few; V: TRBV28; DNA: TGTGCCAGCAGTTTACCCACGGGGCGGGAGCAGCACTTC; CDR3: CASSLPTGREQHF
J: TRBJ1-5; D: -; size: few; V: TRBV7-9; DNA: TGTGCCAGCAGCAGGGGACATCAGCCCCAGCATTTT; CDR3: CASSRGHQPQHF
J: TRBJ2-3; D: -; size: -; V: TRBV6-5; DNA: TGTGCCAGCAGCCCGGGGTGGGGCACAGATACGCAGTATTTT; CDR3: CASSPGWGTDTQYF
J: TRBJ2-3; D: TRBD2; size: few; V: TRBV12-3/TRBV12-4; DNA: TGTGCCAGCAGCCTAGGACGACTAGCGGGGGACTCCACAGATACGCAGTATTTT; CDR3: CASSLGRLAGDSTDTQYF
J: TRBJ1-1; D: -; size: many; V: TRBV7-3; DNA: TGTGCCAGCAGCTTAGGGCAGGCCACTGAAGCTTTCTTT; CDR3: CASSLGQATEAFF
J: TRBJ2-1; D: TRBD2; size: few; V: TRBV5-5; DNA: TGTGCCAGCAGCCCGAGCGGGAGGCCCTCGGGAGAGCAGTTCTTC; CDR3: CASSPSGRPSGEQFF
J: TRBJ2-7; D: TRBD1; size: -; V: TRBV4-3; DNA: TGCGCCAGCAGCCAGGACAGGGTAAACTACGAGCAGTACTTC; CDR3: CASSQDRVNYEQYF
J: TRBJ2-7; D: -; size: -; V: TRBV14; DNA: TGTGCCAGCAGCCACGCAGGGTTTTGGGACTACGAGCAGTACTTC; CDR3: CASSHAGFWDYEQYF
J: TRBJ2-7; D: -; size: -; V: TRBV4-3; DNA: TGCGCCAGCAGCCCCGAGTTGGGCAGGTCCTACGAGCAGTACTTC; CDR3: CASSPELGRSYEQYF
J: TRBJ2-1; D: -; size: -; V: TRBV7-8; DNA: TGTGCCAGCGGCGACAGCCCAGTAGCCCTCTACAATGAGCAGTTCTTC; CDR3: CASGDSPVALYNEQFF
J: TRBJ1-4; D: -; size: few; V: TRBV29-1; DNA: TGCAGCGTTGAACGGTCGGCAAATGAAAAACTGTTTTTT; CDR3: CSVERSANEKLFF
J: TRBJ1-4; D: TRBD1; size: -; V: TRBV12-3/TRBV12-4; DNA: TGTGCCAGCAGTAAATGGACAGGGTTTAATGAAAAACTGTTTTTT; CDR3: CASSKWTGFNEKLFF
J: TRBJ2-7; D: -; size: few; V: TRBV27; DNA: TGTGCCAGCAGCCGATCGGGGCAATACGAGCAGTACTTC; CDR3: CASSRSGQYEQYF
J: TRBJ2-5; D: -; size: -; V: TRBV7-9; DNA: TGTGCCAGCAGCTTAAACGCTGGGGCCTGGGAGACCCAGTACTTC; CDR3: CASSLNAGAWETQYF